This T cell receptor (beta chain) was documented in a study of breast tumors, draining lymph nodes, adjacent tissues. The lymph nodes were axillary draining lymph nodes from breast cancer patients. The V gene lost 1 base and the J gene lost 5 bases, with 8 bases spanning the gap. CDR1 is GTSNPN, CDR2 SVGIG, per germline (reference sequence). The CDR3 has 12 residues. The study, taken as a whole, reports: The lymph node origin of tumor T cells was framed as consistent with a hypothesis, not demonstrated.

TCRdb reprocessed the multiplex PCR reads with MiXCR, giving one entry per CDR3 protein. The sample records some 200,000 distinct CDR3 sequences, roughly 29% being singletons. This clonotype was counted many times. The antigen is unknown. The chain has TRBV30 and TRBJ2-5; D not certain. Material: axillary lymph node tissue. The receptor comes from a female donor with breast cancer. Some clones in this sample may be carry-over from other donors' samples. CDR3 in DNA: TGTGCCTGGAGTGCTTATTTCGAGACCCAGTACTTC. Encoded protein: CAWSAYFETQYF.